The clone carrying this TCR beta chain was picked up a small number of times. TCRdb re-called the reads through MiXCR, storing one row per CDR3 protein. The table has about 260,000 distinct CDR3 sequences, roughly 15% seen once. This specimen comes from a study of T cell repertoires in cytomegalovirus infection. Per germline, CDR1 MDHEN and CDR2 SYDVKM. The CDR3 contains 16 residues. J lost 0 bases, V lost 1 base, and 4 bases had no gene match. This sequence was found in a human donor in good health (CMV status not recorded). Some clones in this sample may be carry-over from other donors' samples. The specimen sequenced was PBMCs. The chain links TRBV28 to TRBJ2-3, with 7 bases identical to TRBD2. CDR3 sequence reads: CASSLLGGRSTDTQYF. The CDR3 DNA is TGTGCCAGCAGTTTATTGGGGGGGAGGAGCACAGATACGCAGTATTTT.